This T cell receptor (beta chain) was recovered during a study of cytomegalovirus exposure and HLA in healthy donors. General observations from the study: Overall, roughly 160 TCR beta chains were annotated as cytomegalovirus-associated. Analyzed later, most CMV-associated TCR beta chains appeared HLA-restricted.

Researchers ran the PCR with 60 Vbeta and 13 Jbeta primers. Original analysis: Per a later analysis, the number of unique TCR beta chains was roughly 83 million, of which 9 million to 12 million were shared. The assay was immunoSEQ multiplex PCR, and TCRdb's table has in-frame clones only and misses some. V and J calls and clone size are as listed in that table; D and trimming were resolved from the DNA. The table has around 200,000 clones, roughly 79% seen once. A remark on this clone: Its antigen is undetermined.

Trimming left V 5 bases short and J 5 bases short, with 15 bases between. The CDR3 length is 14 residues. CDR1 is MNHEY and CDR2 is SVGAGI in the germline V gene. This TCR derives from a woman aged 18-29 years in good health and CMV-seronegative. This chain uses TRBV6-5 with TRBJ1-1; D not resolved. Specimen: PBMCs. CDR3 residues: CASSISGFGTEAFF. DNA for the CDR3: TGTGCCAGCAGTATCAGCGGGTTCGGGACTGAAGCTTTCTTT.